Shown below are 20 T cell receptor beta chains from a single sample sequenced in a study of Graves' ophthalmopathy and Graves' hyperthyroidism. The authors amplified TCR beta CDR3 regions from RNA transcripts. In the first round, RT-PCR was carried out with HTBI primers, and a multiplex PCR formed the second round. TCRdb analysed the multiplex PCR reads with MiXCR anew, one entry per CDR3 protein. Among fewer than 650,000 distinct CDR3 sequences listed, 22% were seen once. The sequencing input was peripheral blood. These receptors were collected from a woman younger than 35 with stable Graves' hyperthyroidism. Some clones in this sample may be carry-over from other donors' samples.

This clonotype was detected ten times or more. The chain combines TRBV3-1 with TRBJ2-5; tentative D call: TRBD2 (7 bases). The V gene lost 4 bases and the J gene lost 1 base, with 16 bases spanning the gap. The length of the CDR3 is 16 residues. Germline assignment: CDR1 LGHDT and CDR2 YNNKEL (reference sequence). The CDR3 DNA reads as TGTGCCAGCAGCCGAAGGGGGGGGGCCCTCCAAGAGACCCAGTACTTC. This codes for CASSRRGGALQETQYF.

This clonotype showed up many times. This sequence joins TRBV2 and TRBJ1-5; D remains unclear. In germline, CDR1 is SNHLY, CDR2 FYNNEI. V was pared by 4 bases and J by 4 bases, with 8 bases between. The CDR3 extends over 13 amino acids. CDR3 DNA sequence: TGTGCCAGCAGTGTGGCAGGAAATCAGCCCCAGCATTTT. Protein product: CASSVAGNQPQHF.

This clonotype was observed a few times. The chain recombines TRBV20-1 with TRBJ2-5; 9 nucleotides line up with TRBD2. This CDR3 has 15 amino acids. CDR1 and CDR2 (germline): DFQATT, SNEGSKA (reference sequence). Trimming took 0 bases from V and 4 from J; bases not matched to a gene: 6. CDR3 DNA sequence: TGCAGTGCTAGAGACCTGCGGGGGGGAATAGAGACCCAGTACTTC. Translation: CSARDLRGGIETQYF.

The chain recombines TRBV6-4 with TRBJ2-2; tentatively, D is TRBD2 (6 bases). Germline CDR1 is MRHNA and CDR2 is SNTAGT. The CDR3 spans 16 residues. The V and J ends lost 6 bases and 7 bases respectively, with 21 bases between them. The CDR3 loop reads CASSPVQGPGVGELFF. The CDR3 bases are TGTGCCAGCAGCCCCGTTCAGGGCCCGGGGGTCGGGGAGCTGTTTTTT.

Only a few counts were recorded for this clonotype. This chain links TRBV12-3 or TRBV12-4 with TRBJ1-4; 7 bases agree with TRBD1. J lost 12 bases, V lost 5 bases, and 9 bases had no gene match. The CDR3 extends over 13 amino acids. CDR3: CASSTRQGRELFF. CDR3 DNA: TGTGCCAGCAGTACCCGACAGGGTCGAGAACTGTTTTTT.

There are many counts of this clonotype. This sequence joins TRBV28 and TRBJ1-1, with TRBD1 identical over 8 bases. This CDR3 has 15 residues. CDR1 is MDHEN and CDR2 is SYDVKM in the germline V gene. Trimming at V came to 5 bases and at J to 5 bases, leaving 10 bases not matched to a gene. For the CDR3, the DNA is TGTGCCAGCAGTAGGGCAGGGGGCGCGGGGACTGAAGCTTTCTTT. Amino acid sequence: CASSRAGGAGTEAFF.

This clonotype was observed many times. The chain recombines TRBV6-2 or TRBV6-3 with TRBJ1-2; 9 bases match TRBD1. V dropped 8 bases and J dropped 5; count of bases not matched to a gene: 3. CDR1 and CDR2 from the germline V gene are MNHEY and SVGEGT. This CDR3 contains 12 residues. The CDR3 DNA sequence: TGTGCCAGCGTCGGGACAGGGTATGGCTACACCTTC. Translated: CASVGTGYGYTF.

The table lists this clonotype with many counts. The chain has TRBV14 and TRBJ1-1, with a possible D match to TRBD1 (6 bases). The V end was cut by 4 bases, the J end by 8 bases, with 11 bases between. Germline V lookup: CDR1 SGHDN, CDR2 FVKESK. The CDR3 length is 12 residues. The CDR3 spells CASSPDRLEAFF. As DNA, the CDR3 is TGTGCCAGCAGCCCAGACAGGCTAGAAGCTTTCTTT.

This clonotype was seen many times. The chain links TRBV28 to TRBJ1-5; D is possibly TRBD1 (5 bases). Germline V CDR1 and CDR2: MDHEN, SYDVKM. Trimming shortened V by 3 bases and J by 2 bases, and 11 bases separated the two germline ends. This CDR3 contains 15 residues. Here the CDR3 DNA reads TGTGCCAGCAGTTTCGGGCAACAGGGCAATCAGCCCCAGCATTTT. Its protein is CASSFGQQGNQPQHF.

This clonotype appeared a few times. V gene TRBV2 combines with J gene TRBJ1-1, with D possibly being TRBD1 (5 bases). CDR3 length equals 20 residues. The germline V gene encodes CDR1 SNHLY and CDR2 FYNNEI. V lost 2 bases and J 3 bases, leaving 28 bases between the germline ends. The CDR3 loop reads CASSEIRLLNRGAGDTEAFF. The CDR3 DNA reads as TGTGCCAGCAGTGAAATACGCCTTCTAAACAGAGGGGCGGGGGACACTGAAGCTTTCTTT. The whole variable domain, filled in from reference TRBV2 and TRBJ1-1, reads EPEVTQTPSHQVTQMGQEVILRCVPISNHLYFYWYRQILGQKVEFLVSFYNNEISEKSEIFDDQFSVERPDGSNFTLKIRSTKLEDSAMYFCASSEIRLLNRGAGDTEAFFGQGTRLTVV.

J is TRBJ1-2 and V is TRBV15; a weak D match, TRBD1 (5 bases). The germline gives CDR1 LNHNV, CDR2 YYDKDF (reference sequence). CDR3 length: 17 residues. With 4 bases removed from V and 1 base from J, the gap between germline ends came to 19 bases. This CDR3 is CATSNGGGADGNYGYTF. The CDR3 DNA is TGTGCCACCAGCAACGGGGGAGGGGCCGACGGTAACTATGGCTACACCTTC.

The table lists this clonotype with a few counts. CDR3 loop: CASSLDRGRHGYTF. In DNA form, the CDR3 reads TGTGCCAGCAGTTTGGACAGGGGAAGGCATGGCTACACCTTC. The chain recombines TRBV12-3 or TRBV12-4 with TRBJ1-2, with TRBD1 matching 9 bases. V dropped 3 bases and J dropped 6; count of bases not matched to a gene: 5. There are 14 residues in the CDR3.

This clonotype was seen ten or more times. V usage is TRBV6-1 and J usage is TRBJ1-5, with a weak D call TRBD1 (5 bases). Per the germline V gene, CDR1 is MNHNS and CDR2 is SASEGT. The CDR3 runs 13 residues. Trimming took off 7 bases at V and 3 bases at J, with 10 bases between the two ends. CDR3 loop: CASKPGVNQPQHF. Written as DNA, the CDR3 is TGTGCCAGCAAGCCGGGGGTCAATCAGCCCCAGCATTTT.

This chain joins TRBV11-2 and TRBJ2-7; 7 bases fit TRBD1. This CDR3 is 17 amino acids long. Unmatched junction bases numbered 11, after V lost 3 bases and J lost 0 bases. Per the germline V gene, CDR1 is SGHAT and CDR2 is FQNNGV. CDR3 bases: TGTGCCAGCAGCTTCGGAACCGGGACAGATCTCTCCTACGAGCAGTACTTC. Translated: CASSFGTGTDLSYEQYF.

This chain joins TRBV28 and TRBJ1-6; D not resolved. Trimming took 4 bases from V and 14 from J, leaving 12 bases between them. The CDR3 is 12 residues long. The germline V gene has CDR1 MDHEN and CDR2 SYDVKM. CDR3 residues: CASSSTAGALHF. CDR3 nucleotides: TGTGCCAGCAGTTCCACAGCCGGAGCCCTCCACTTT. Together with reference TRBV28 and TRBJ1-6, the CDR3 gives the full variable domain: DVKVTQSSRYLVKRTGEKVFLECVQDMDHENMFWYRQDPGLGLRLIYFSYDVKMKEKGDIPEGYSVSREKKERFSLILESASTNQTSMYLCASSSTAGALHFGNGTRLTVT.

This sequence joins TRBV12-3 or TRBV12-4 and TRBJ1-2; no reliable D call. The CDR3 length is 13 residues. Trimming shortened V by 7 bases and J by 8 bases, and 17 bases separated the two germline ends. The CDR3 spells CASTYVGREGYTF. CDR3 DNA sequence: TGTGCCAGCACCTATGTTGGTAGGGAAGGCTACACCTTC.

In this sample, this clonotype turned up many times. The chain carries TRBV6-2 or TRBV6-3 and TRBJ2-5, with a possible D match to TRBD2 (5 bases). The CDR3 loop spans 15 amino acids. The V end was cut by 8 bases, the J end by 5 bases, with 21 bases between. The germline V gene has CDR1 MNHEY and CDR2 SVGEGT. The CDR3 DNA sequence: TGTGCCAGCGGACGTGGCCTAGCAGGTGTCGAGACCCAGTACTTC. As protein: CASGRGLAGVETQYF.

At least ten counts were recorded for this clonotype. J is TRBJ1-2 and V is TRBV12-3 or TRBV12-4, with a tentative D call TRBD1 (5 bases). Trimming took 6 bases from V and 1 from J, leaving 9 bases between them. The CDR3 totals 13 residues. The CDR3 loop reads CASRAQVNYGYTF. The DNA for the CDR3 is TGTGCCAGCAGGGCACAGGTTAACTATGGCTACACCTTC.

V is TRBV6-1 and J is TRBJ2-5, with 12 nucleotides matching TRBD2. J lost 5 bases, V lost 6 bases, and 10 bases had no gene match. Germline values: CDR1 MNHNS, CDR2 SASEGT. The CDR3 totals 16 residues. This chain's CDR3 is CASRRLAGEGWETQYF. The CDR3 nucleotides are TGTGCCAGCAGGAGACTAGCGGGAGAAGGTTGGGAGACCCAGTACTTC.

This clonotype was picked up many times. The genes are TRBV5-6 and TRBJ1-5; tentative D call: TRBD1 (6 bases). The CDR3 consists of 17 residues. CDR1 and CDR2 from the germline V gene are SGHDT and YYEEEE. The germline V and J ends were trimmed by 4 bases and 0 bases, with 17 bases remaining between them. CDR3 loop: CASSNRRDKYSNQPQHF. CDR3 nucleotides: TGTGCCAGCAGCAACCGGCGGGACAAATATAGCAATCAGCCCCAGCATTTT.